The source of this T cell receptor beta chain is a study of T-cell reconstitution after alpha-beta-depleted transplantation in children. Construction of the TCRbeta library involved unique molecular identifiers. MiXCR was run by TCRdb on the PCR reads, yielding one entry per CDR3 protein. The table records 450,000 to 600,000 distinct CDR3 sequences, around a third of them present only once. The CDR3 has 14 residues. The germline gives CDR1 DFQATT, CDR2 SNEGSKA (reference sequence). V lost 0 bases, J lost 9 bases, and 8 bases stayed unmatched. A few counts support this clonotype. The material was PBMCs from the stem cell graft donor, obtained from the stem cell graft. The rearrangement uses TRBV20-1 and TRBJ2-1; 7 bases are shared with TRBD1. This TCR was sampled from a human donor who donated a stem cell graft to a child with aplastic anemia. For the CDR3, the DNA is TGCAGTGCTAGAGAGGCAGGGGGTAGTAGTGAGCAGTTCTTC. This gives the protein CSAREAGGSSEQFF.